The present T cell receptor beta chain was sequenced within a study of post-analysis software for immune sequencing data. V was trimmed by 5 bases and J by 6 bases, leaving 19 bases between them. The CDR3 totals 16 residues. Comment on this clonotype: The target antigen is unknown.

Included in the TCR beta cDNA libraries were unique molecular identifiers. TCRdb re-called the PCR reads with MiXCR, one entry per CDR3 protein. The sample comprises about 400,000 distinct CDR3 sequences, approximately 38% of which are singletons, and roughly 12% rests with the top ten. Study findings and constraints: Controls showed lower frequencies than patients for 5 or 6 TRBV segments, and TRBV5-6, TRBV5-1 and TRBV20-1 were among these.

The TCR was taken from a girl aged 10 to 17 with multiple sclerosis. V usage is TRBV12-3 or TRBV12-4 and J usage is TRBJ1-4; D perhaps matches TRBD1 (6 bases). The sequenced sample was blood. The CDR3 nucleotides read TGTGCCAGCAGTCGACAGGCCACCATAGGGCATGAAAAACTGTTTTTT. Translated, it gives CASSRQATIGHEKLFF.